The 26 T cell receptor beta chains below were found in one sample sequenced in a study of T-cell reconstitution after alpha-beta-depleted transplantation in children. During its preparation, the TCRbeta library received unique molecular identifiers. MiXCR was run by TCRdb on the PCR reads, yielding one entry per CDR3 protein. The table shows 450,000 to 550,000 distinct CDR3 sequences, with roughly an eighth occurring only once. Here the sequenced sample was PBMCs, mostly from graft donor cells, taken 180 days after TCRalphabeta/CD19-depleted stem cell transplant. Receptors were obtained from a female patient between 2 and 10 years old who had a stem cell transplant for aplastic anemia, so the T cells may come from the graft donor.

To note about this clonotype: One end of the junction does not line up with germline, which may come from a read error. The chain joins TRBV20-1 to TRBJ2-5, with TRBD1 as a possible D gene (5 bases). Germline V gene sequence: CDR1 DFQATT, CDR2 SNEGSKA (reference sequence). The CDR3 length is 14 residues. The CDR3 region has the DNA TGCAGTGCCAGAGAGACCAGGGCCCAAGAGACCCAGTACTTC. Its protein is CSARETRAQETQYF.

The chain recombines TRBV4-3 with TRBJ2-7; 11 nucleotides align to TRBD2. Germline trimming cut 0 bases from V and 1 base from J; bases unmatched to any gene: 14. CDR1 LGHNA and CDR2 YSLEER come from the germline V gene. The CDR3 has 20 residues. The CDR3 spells CASSQDGGWPGTSGSYEQYF. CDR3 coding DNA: TGCGCCAGCAGCCAAGATGGAGGCTGGCCCGGGACTAGCGGTTCCTACGAGCAGTACTTC.

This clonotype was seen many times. The CDR3 is CSVEYGRGNTEAFF. The CDR3, as DNA: TGCAGCGTTGAGTACGGCAGGGGGAACACTGAAGCTTTCTTT. V is TRBV29-1 and J is TRBJ1-1; possible D gene TRBD1, 6 bases. Trimming pared 3 bases from V and 1 base from J, leaving 12 bases between. CDR3 length: 14 amino acids. CDR1 is SQVTM and CDR2 is ANQGSEA in the germline V gene.

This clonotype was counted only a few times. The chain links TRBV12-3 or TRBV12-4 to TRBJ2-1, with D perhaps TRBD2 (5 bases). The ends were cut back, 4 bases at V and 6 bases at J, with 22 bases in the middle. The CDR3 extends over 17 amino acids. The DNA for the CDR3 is TGTGCCAGCAGTTACAGAAACCGGGGATTCCACTTCAATGAGCAGTTCTTC. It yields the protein CASSYRNRGFHFNEQFF.

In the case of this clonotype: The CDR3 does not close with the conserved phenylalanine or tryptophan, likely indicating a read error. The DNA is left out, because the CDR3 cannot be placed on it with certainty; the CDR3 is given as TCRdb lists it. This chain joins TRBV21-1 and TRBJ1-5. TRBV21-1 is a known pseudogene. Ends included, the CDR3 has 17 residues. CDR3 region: CASSKVPSGGSNQPQHL.

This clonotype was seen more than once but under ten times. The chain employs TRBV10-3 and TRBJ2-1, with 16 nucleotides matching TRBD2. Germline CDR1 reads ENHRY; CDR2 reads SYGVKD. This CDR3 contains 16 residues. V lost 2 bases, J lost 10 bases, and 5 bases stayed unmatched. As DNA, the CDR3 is TGTGCCATCAGTGAGACCGGGACTAGCGGGAGGGCGGAGCAGTTCTTC. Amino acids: CAISETGTSGRAEQFF.

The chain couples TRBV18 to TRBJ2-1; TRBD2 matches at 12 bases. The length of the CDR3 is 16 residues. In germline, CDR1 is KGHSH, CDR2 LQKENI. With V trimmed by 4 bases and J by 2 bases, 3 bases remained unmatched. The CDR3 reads CASSLSSGRAYNEQFF. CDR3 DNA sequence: TGTGCCAGCTCACTTTCTAGCGGGAGGGCCTACAATGAGCAGTTCTTC.

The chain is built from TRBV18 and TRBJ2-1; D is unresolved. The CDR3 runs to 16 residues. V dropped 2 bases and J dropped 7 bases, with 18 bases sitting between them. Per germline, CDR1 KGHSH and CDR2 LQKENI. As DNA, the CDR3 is TGTGCCAGCTCACCAGGTCCGGGTAGGAGTGGGAATGAGCAGTTCTTC. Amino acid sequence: CASSPGPGRSGNEQFF. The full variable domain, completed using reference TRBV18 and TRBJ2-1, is NAGVMQNPRHLVRRRGQEARLRCSPMKGHSHVYWYRQLPEEGLKFMVYLQKENIIDESGMPKERFSAEFPKEGPSILRIQQVVRGDSAAYFCASSPGPGRSGNEQFFGPGTRLTVL.

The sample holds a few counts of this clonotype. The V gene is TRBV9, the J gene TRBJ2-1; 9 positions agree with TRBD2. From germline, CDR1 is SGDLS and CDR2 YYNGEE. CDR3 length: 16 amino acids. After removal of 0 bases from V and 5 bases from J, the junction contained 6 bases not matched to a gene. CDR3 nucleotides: TGTGCCAGCAGCGTAGGCCCTAGCGGGACCCACAATGAGCAGTTCTTC. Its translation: CASSVGPSGTHNEQFF.

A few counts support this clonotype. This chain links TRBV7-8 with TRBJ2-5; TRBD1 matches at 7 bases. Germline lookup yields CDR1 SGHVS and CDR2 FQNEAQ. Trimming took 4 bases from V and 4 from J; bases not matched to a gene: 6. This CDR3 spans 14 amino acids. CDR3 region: CASSSRQGTETQYF. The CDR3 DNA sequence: TGTGCCAGCAGCTCCCGACAGGGCACAGAGACCCAGTACTTC. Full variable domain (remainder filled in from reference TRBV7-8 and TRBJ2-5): GAGVSQSPRYKVAKRGQDVALRCDPISGHVSLFWYQQALGQGPEFLTYFQNEAQLDKSGLPSDRFFAERPEGSVSTLKIQRTQQEDSAVYLCASSSRQGTETQYFGPGTRLLVL.

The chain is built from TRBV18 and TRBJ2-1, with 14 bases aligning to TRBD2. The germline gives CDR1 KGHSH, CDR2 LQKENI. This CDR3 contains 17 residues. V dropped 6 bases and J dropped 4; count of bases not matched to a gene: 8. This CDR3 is CASSPGLAGVNYNEQFF. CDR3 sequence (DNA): TGTGCCAGCTCTCCGGGACTAGCGGGAGTAAATTACAATGAGCAGTTCTTC.

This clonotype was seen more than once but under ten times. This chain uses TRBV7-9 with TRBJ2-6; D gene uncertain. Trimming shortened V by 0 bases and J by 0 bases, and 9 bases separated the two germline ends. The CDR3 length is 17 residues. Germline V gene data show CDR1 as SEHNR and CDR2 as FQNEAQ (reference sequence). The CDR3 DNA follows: TGTGCCAGCAGCTTAGCACAGTCCCTCTCTGGGGCCAACGTCCTGACTTTC. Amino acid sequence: CASSLAQSLSGANVLTF.

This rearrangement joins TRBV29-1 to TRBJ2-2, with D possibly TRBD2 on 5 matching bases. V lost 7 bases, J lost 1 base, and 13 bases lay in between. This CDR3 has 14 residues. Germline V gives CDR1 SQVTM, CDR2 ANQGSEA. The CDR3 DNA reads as TGCAGCGCTCTCGTGGGAGTGAACACCGGGGAGCTGTTTTTT. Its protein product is CSALVGVNTGELFF.

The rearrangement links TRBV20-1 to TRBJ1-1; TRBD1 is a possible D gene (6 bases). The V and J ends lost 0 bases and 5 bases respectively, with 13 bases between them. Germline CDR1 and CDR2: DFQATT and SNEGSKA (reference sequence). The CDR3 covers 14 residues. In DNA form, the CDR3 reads TGCAGTGCTAGAGAGGGCGGGGGGGCGACTGAAGCTTTCTTT. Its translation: CSAREGGGATEAFF.

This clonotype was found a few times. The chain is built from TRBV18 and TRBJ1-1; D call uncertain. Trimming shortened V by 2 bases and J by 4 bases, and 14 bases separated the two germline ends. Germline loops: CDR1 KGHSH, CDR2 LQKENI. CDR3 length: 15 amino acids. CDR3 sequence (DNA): TGTGCCAGCTCACCAGTTGGAGGGCCGGGCACTGAAGCTTTCTTT. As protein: CASSPVGGPGTEAFF.

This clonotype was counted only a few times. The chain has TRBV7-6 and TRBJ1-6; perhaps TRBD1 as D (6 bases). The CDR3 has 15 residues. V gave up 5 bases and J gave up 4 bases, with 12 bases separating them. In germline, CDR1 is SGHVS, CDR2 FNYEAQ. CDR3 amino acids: CASSANQGYNSPLHF. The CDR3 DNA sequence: TGTGCCAGCAGCGCTAATCAGGGGTATAATTCACCCCTCCACTTT. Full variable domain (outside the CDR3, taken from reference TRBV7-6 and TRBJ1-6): GAGVSQSPRYKVTKRGQDVALRCDPISGHVSLYWYRQALGQGPEFLTYFNYEAQQDKSGLPNDRFSAERPEGSISTLTIQRTEQRDSAMYRCASSANQGYNSPLHFGNGTRLTVT.

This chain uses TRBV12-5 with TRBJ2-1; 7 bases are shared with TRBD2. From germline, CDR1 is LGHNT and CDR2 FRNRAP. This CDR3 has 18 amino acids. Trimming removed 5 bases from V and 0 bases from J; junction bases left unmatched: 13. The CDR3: CASGHTRFLAGSYNEQFF. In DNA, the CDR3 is TGTGCTAGTGGTCATACCCGGTTTTTAGCGGGCTCCTACAATGAGCAGTTCTTC.

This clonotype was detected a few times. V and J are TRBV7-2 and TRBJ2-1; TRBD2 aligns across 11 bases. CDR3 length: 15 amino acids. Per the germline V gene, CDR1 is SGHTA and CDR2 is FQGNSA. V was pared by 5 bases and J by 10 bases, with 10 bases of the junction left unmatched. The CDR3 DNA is TGTGCCAGCAGCCCTTCCGGGACTAGCGGTTTCGAGCAGTTCTTC. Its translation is CASSPSGTSGFEQFF.

The CDR3 sequence is CSARAGLLTGELFF. CDR3 nucleotides: TGCAGTGCTAGAGCGGGACTTTTAACCGGGGAGCTGTTTTTT. The V and J genes are TRBV20-1 and TRBJ2-2, with a weak D call TRBD2 (6 bases). Germline V gene lookup returns CDR1 DFQATT and CDR2 SNEGSKA (reference sequence). There are 14 residues in the CDR3. V was cut by 1 base and J by 5 bases, with 11 bases left in between.

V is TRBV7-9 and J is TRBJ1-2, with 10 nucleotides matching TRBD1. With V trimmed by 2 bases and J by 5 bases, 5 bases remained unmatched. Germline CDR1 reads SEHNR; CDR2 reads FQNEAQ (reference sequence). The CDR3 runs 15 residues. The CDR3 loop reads CASSLKGQGVYGYTF. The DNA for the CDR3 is TGTGCCAGCAGCTTAAAAGGACAGGGGGTGTATGGCTACACCTTC.

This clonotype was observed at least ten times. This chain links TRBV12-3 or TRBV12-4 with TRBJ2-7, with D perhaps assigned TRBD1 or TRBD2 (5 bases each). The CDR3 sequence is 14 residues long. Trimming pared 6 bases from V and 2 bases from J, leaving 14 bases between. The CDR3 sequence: CASSPRDGPYEQYF. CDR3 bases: TGTGCCAGCAGCCCCCGGGACGGACCCTACGAGCAGTACTTC.

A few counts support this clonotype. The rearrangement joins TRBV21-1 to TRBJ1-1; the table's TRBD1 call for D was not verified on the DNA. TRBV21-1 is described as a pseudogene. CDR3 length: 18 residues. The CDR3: CASSKGAGQGPMNTEAFF. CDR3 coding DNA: TGTGCCAGCAGCAAAGGAGCAGGCCAGGGGCCTATGAACACTGAAGCTTTCTTT.

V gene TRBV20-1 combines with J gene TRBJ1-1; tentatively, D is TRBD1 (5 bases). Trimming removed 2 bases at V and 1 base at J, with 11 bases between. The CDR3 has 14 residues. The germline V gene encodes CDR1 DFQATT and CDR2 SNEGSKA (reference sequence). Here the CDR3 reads CSARWEGKNTEAFF. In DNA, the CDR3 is TGCAGTGCTAGATGGGAGGGGAAGAACACTGAAGCTTTCTTT.

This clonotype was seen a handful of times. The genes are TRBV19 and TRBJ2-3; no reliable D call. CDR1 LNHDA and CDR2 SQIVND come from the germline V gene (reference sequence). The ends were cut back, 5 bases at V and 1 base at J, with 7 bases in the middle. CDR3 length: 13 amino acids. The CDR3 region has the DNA TGTGCCAGTAGTGTCTCCCGCACAGATACGCAGTATTTT. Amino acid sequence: CASSVSRTDTQYF.

CDR3 protein: CSARVQGGNTIYF. The CDR3 nucleotides are TGCAGTGCTAGGGTGCAGGGTGGAAACACCATATATTTT. The gene calls are TRBV20-1 and TRBJ1-3; TRBD1 is a possible D gene (5 bases). The CDR3 spans 13 residues. CDR1 and CDR2 (germline): DFQATT, SNEGSKA (reference sequence). Trimming took off 3 bases at V and 3 bases at J, with 9 bases between the two ends.

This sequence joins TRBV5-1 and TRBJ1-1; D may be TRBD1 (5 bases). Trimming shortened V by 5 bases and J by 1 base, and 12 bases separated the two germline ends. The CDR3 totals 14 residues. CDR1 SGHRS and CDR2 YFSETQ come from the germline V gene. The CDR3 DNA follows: TGCGCCAGCAGGGGACTTACCGGGAACACTGAAGCTTTCTTT. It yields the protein CASRGLTGNTEAFF.